The T cell receptor (beta chain) under discussion was sequenced for a study of T-cell memory formation after mild COVID-19. Study conclusions and caveats: Detection of some responders pre-infection suggested pre-existing cross-reactive memory T cells participated. CD4/CD8 balance held among clones contracting day 15 to 85, and later expanders leaned CD4+.

Comment on this clonotype: Its antigen is not known.

TCRdb re-analysed the 5' RACE reads in MiXCR, keeping a single row per CDR3 protein. The sample records 400,000 to 500,000 distinct CDR3 sequences, over 15% being singletons. This TCR derives from a man younger than 35 who had mild COVID-19 (a few samples of this study predate the infection). Cell type and time point are not known. Sequencing was performed on PBMCs or a T cell subset sorted from them (not recorded which).

The CDR3 nucleotides read TGTGCCAGCAGCGGACACACAGGGCACCAAGAGACCCAGTACTTC. As protein: CASSGHTGHQETQYF. The chain links TRBV9 to TRBJ2-5; D might be TRBD1 (6 bases). The germline V and J ends were trimmed by 3 bases and 0 bases, with 12 bases remaining between them. The CDR3 is 15 amino acids. From germline, CDR1 is SGDLS and CDR2 YYNGEE.